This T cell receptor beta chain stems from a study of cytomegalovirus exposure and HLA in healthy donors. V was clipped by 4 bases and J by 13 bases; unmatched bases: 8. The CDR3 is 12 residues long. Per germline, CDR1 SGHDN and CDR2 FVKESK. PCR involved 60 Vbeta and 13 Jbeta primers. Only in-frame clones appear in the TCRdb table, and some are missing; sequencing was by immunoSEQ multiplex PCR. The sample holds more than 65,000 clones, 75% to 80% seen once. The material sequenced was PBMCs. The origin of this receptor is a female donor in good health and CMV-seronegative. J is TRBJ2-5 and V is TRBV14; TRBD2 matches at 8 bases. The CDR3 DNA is TGTGCCAGCAGCCTTCCGGGGGGGCTTACGTACTTC. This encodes CASSLPGGLTYF.